This entry lists 23 T cell receptor beta chains sequenced from one sample in a study of cytomegalovirus exposure and HLA in healthy donors. In the PCR, 60 Vbeta and 13 Jbeta primers were used. TCRdb's table, derived via immunoSEQ multiplex PCR, lists solely in-frame clones and lacks some. The repertoire table contains approximately 110,000 clones. Sequencing input: PBMCs. These TCRs come from a man between 18 and 29 years old in good health and CMV-seronegative.

The V gene is TRBV6-1, the J gene TRBJ2-1; weak D call: TRBD1 (5 bases). This CDR3 contains 13 residues. The germline V and J ends were trimmed by 6 bases and 2 bases, with 8 bases remaining between them. The germline CDR1 and CDR2 sequences are MNHNS and SASEGT. The CDR3 reads CASSPGPYNEQFF. CDR3 in DNA: TGTGCCAGCAGCCCAGGGCCCTACAATGAGCAGTTCTTC.

The CDR3 loop is CASSKTLRDRGRETQYF. In nucleotides, the CDR3 is TGTGCCAGCAGCAAAACGCTAAGAGACAGGGGGCGGGAGACCCAGTACTTC. V usage is TRBV7-2 and J usage is TRBJ2-5; 10 nucleotides match TRBD1. Trimming at V came to 5 bases and at J to 5 bases, leaving 14 bases not matched to a gene. CDR1 and CDR2 from the germline V gene are SGHTA and FQGNSA. The CDR3 consists of 17 residues.

This chain joins TRBV30 and TRBJ1-2; weak D call: TRBD1 (6 bases). Germline CDR1 GTSNPN, CDR2 SVGIG (reference sequence). Trimming pared 0 bases from V and 4 bases from J, leaving 12 bases between. The CDR3 has 14 amino acids. As DNA, the CDR3 is TGTGCCTGGAGTGTATTCAGGGGATCCTATGGCTACACCTTC. This encodes CAWSVFRGSYGYTF.

The rearrangement joins TRBV4-1 to TRBJ2-5; 14 nucleotides match TRBD2. V lost 6 bases, J lost 3 bases, and 3 bases stayed unmatched. Germline lookup yields CDR1 MGHRA and CDR2 YSYEKL. The CDR3 is 15 amino acids. CDR3: CASRLGLAGEETQYF. The CDR3 DNA reads TGCGCCAGCAGGCTGGGACTAGCGGGGGAAGAGACCCAGTACTTC.

This chain uses TRBV18 with TRBJ2-3; 11 bases fit TRBD2. V shed 6 bases, J shed 5 bases, and the junction held 7 bases outside the gene matches. Germline CDR1 and CDR2: KGHSH and LQKENI. This CDR3 region has 15 residues. The CDR3 spells CASSGSGGAGDTQYF. In DNA form, the CDR3 reads TGTGCCAGCTCCGGTAGCGGGGGGGCTGGAGATACGCAGTATTTT.

The V call is TRBV6-5, the J call TRBJ1-2; TRBD1 is a possible D gene (6 bases). V shed 5 bases and J shed 5 bases, with 9 bases lying between them. This CDR3 contains 12 residues. The germline gives CDR1 MNHEY, CDR2 SVGAGI. The CDR3 region has the DNA TGTGCCAGCAGTGACAGGATATATGGCTACACCTTC. Translated: CASSDRIYGYTF.

V usage is TRBV18 and J usage is TRBJ2-7; TRBD2 matches 7 bases. The germline CDR1 and CDR2 sequences are KGHSH and LQKENI. V trimming: 6 bases; J trimming: 7 bases; junction bases outside the gene matches: 15. The CDR3 covers 15 residues. The CDR3 here is CASSPARGESGEQYF. The CDR3 DNA is TGTGCCAGCTCCCCAGCCCGGGGGGAATCGGGAGAGCAGTACTTC.

The V gene is TRBV6-1, the J gene TRBJ2-7; no clear D. The ends were cut back, 2 bases at V and 3 bases at J, with 5 bases in the middle. The CDR3 runs to 12 residues. CDR1 is MNHNS and CDR2 is SASEGT in the germline V gene. DNA for the CDR3: TGTGCCAGCAGTGAATACGGCTACGAGCAGTACTTC. Amino acid sequence: CASSEYGYEQYF.

The CDR3 nucleotides read TGTGCCAGCAGCCCTTTTCCTGGGGCCAACGTCCTGACTTTC. Encoded protein: CASSPFPGANVLTF. J is TRBJ2-6 and V is TRBV7-3; D not resolved. Trimming left V 5 bases short and J 2 bases short, with 7 bases between. Germline V gene data show CDR1 as SGHTA and CDR2 as FQGTGA. The CDR3 totals 14 residues. Together with reference TRBV7-3 and TRBJ2-6, the CDR3 gives the full variable domain: GAGVSQTPSNKVTEKGKYVELRCDPISGHTALYWYRQSLGQGPEFLIYFQGTGAADDSGLPNDRFFAVRPEGSVSTLKIQRTERGDSAVYLCASSPFPGANVLTFGAGSRLTVL.

The chain couples TRBV28 to TRBJ1-2; D might be TRBD1 (5 bases). There are 12 residues in the CDR3. Trimming left V 6 bases short and J 4 bases short, with 9 bases between. Per germline, CDR1 MDHEN and CDR2 SYDVKM. CDR3 sequence (DNA): TGTGCCAGCAGCAACCAGGGCTATGGCTACACCTTC. Its protein product is CASSNQGYGYTF.

The chain links TRBV4-1 to TRBJ2-1, with 9 bases that match TRBD2. CDR1 and CDR2 (germline): MGHRA, YSYEKL. After removal of 4 bases from V and 4 bases from J, the junction contained 5 bases not matched to a gene. This CDR3 is built from 15 residues. The CDR3 region has the DNA TGCGCCAGCAGCCCGGCGGGGGGGGGTTACAATGAGCAGTTCTTC. Its protein is CASSPAGGGYNEQFF.

V is TRBV28 and J is TRBJ2-7; D is possibly TRBD2 (6 bases). The CDR3 is 15 amino acids. Per the germline V gene, CDR1 is MDHEN and CDR2 is SYDVKM. V shed 7 bases and J shed 2 bases, with 18 bases lying between them. CDR3 in amino acids: CASTPGALTPYEQYF. The CDR3 region has the DNA TGTGCCAGCACCCCGGGAGCTTTAACCCCCTACGAGCAGTACTTC.

The genes are TRBV2 and TRBJ2-4; D not certain. The CDR3 totals 17 residues. In germline, CDR1 is SNHLY, CDR2 FYNNEI. V shed 3 bases and J shed 0 bases, with 15 bases lying between them. CDR3 residues: CASSDVGARKAKNIQYF. The CDR3 DNA is TGTGCCAGCAGTGATGTCGGCGCCAGGAAAGCCAAAAACATTCAGTACTTC.

The gene calls are TRBV4-1 and TRBJ1-6; D gene ambiguous. CDR1 and CDR2 (germline): MGHRA, YSYEKL. CDR3 length: 18 amino acids. V dropped 0 bases and J dropped 3 bases, with 15 bases sitting between them. In nucleotides, the CDR3 is TGCGCCAGCAGCCAAGATCGGATGGCGGGTAGCTATAATTCACCCCTCCACTTT. It yields the protein CASSQDRMAGSYNSPLHF.

This chain uses TRBV10-3 with TRBJ1-5; no definite D call. The CDR3 is 13 amino acids. Germline values: CDR1 ENHRY, CDR2 SYGVKD. The ends were cut back, 5 bases at V and 4 bases at J, with 9 bases in the middle. CDR3 in DNA: TGTGCCATCAGTCCGGGTCCTAATCAGCCCCAGCATTTT. Translated, it gives CAISPGPNQPQHF.

The genes are TRBV29-1 and TRBJ1-2; a possible D gene is TRBD1 (5 bases). Germline V gives CDR1 SQVTM, CDR2 ANQGSEA. V was clipped by 3 bases and J by 4 bases, with 15 bases between them. The CDR3 length is 14 residues. DNA of the CDR3: TGCAGCGTTGAGTTGGGCAGGGCCGCCTATGGCTACACCTTC. This codes for CSVELGRAAYGYTF.

The rearrangement uses TRBV9 and TRBJ1-1; D ambiguous. The CDR3 contains 13 residues. CDR1 is SGDLS and CDR2 is YYNGEE in the germline V gene. V was cut by 4 bases and J by 6 bases, with 13 bases left in between. The CDR3 reads CASSPQLDSEAFF. CDR3 nucleotide sequence: TGTGCCAGCAGCCCCCAGCTCGACTCTGAAGCTTTCTTT.

The chain is built from TRBV2 and TRBJ1-5; D is undetermined. Trimming left V 3 bases short and J 2 bases short, with 8 bases between. The CDR3 runs 14 residues. CDR1 SNHLY and CDR2 FYNNEI come from the germline V gene. The CDR3 DNA sequence: TGTGCCAGCAGTGACAGTTACGGCAATCAGCCCCAGCATTTT. Translating it yields CASSDSYGNQPQHF.

This chain links TRBV19 with TRBJ1-5, with TRBD1 matching over 7 bases. The CDR3 sequence is 16 residues long. Germline-derived CDR1 and CDR2 are LNHDA and SQIVND (reference sequence). J was trimmed by 4 bases and V by 5 bases; bases with no gene match: 11. This CDR3 is CASSSIEGARNQPQHF. As DNA, the CDR3 is TGTGCCAGTAGTTCCATCGAGGGGGCGCGTAATCAGCCCCAGCATTTT. Full variable domain (missing parts from reference TRBV19 and TRBJ1-5): DGGITQSPKYLFRKEGQNVTLSCEQNLNHDAMYWYRQDPGQGLRLIYYSQIVNDFQKGDIAEGYSVSREKKESFPLTVTSAQKNPTAFYLCASSSIEGARNQPQHFGDGTRLSIL.

DNA for the CDR3: TGTGCCAGCCGAGGGACAGGGCGGTGGGAGCAGTACTTC. It specifies CASRGTGRWEQYF. The chain is built from TRBV2 and TRBJ2-7; 9 nucleotides match TRBD1. Germline assignment: CDR1 SNHLY and CDR2 FYNNEI. Germline trimming cut 8 bases from V and 7 bases from J; bases unmatched to any gene: 9. This CDR3 contains 13 residues.

J is TRBJ1-5 and V is TRBV7-8; D is perhaps TRBD1 (6 bases). CDR1 is SGHVS and CDR2 is FQNEAQ in the germline V gene. This CDR3 spans 15 amino acids. Trimming removed 5 bases at V and 0 bases at J, with 11 bases between. The CDR3 DNA reads TGTGCCAGCAGCATGGACAGATATAGCAATCAGCCCCAGCATTTT. This encodes CASSMDRYSNQPQHF.

V and J are TRBV19 and TRBJ2-7; TRBD2 agrees at 10 bases. CDR1 LNHDA and CDR2 SQIVND come from the germline V gene (reference sequence). The CDR3 totals 15 residues. J gave up 4 bases and V 5 bases, and 8 bases lay outside the gene matches. The CDR3 here is CASSPIEGLAYEQYF. The CDR3 bases are TGTGCCAGTAGTCCCATTGAGGGACTAGCGTACGAGCAGTACTTC.

J is TRBJ2-5 and V is TRBV19; D is possibly TRBD1 (6 bases). The J call may be in error: the DNA end matches TRBJ2-7 better. Germline values: CDR1 LNHDA, CDR2 SQIVND (reference sequence). The CDR3 runs 13 residues. CDR3 coding DNA: TGTGCCAGTAGATTGACAGGCGGCGCCGAGCAGTACTTC. Protein: CASRLTGGAEQYF.